These T cell receptor beta chains were read from a single sample in a study of blood T cell repertoires in COVID-19. The protocol was immunoSEQ multiplex PCR, while the TCRdb copy is restricted to in-frame clones and leaves out a portion. The sample lists roughly 300,000 clones; 90% were seen once. Sequenced material: peripheral blood. These TCRs come from a woman aged 25 to 39 with COVID-19, enrolled during active disease. Both conserved end residues are part of each CDR3. Fields, in order: clone size, J gene, D gene, V gene, CDR3 protein, CDR3 DNA. D genes are given only for firm matches. Rows may omit the clone size; those that give it use once, few, many or a size class.

clone size: .
J gene: TRBJ1-1
D gene: .
V gene: TRBV4-1
CDR3 protein: CASSPTGHPNTEAFF
CDR3 DNA: TGCGCCAGCAGCCCAACGGGACACCCGAACACTGAAGCTTTCTTT

clone size: .
J gene: TRBJ1-2
D gene: .
V gene: TRBV24-1
CDR3 protein: CATSDTTANYGYTF
CDR3 DNA: TGTGCCACCAGTGATACGACAGCCAACTATGGCTACACCTTC

clone size: .
J gene: TRBJ1-2
D gene: TRBD1
V gene: TRBV7-8
CDR3 protein: CASSAALDRPFYGYTF
CDR3 DNA: TGTGCCAGCAGCGCAGCGTTGGACAGGCCTTTCTATGGCTACACCTTC

clone size: .
J gene: TRBJ1-5
D gene: .
V gene: TRBV7-2
CDR3 protein: CASSLVPGKSNQPQHF
CDR3 DNA: TGTGCCAGCAGCTTAGTTCCAGGGAAAAGCAATCAGCCCCAGCATTTT

clone size: .
J gene: TRBJ2-7
D gene: .
V gene: TRBV27
CDR3 protein: CASSLSRGLYEQYF
CDR3 DNA: TGTGCCAGCAGTTTATCCAGAGGACTCTACGAGCAGTACTTC

clone size: .
J gene: TRBJ1-5
D gene: .
V gene: TRBV7-2
CDR3 protein: CASSLKGSGQPQHF
CDR3 DNA: TGTGCCAGCAGCTTAAAGGGGTCTGGTCAGCCCCAGCATTTT

clone size: .
J gene: TRBJ2-7
D gene: .
V gene: TRBV28
CDR3 protein: CASSLWTSSYEQYF
CDR3 DNA: TGTGCCAGCAGTTTGTGGACAAGCTCCTACGAGCAGTACTTC

clone size: .
J gene: TRBJ2-3
D gene: .
V gene: TRBV2
CDR3 protein: CASSFGGTDTQYF
CDR3 DNA: TGTGCCAGCAGTTTCGGGGGCACAGATACGCAGTATTTT

clone size: .
J gene: TRBJ1-1
D gene: .
V gene: TRBV30
CDR3 protein: CAWRDTYEAFF
CDR3 DNA: TGTGCCTGGAGGGACACCTATGAAGCTTTCTTT

clone size: .
J gene: TRBJ2-1
D gene: .
V gene: TRBV9
CDR3 protein: CASSKQAVAYNEQFF
CDR3 DNA: TGTGCCAGCAGCAAACAGGCGGTAGCCTACAATGAGCAGTTCTTC

clone size: .
J gene: TRBJ2-1
D gene: .
V gene: TRBV3-1/TRBV3-2
CDR3 protein: CASSQVMRPYSNEQFF
CDR3 DNA: TGTGCCAGCAGCCAAGTTATGCGGCCGTATTCCAATGAGCAGTTCTTC

clone size: .
J gene: TRBJ1-1
D gene: .
V gene: TRBV27
CDR3 protein: CASSFRASSTEAFF
CDR3 DNA: TGTGCCAGCAGTTTTCGTGCGAGTAGCACTGAAGCTTTCTTT

clone size: .
J gene: TRBJ2-7
D gene: TRBD2
V gene: TRBV28
CDR3 protein: CASSSPRGTSGKIAYEQYF
CDR3 DNA: TGTGCCAGCAGTTCTCCCCGCGGGACTAGCGGGAAAATTGCCTACGAGCAGTACTTC

clone size: .
J gene: TRBJ2-1
D gene: .
V gene: TRBV15
CDR3 protein: CATSRGRQDNEQFF
CDR3 DNA: TGTGCCACCAGCAGAGGGAGGCAGGACAATGAGCAGTTCTTC

clone size: .
J gene: TRBJ1-5
D gene: .
V gene: TRBV11-2
CDR3 protein: CASSLEGRGGQPQHF
CDR3 DNA: TGTGCCAGCAGCTTAGAGGGCAGGGGTGGTCAGCCCCAGCATTTT

clone size: once
J gene: TRBJ1-6
D gene: .
V gene: TRBV5-5
CDR3 protein: CASQGGGHINSPLHF
CDR3 DNA: TGTGCCAGCCAGGGCGGGGGACACATAAATTCACCCCTCCACTTT

clone size: few
J gene: TRBJ1-6
D gene: TRBD1
V gene: TRBV19
CDR3 protein: CASTMARTGRDSPLHF
CDR3 DNA: TGTGCCAGTACCATGGCCCGGACAGGGCGGGATTCACCCCTCCACTTT

clone size: few
J gene: TRBJ1-1
D gene: .
V gene: TRBV4-2
CDR3 protein: CASSQDPRSTEAFF
CDR3 DNA: TGTGCCAGCAGCCAAGATCCCAGGTCCACTGAAGCTTTCTTT

clone size: .
J gene: TRBJ1-1
D gene: .
V gene: TRBV19
CDR3 protein: CASSIGRTDTEAFF
CDR3 DNA: TGTGCCAGTAGTATAGGGAGGACCGACACTGAAGCTTTCTTT

clone size: .
J gene: TRBJ2-2
D gene: .
V gene: TRBV25-1
CDR3 protein: CASSVPGTLTGELFF
CDR3 DNA: TGTGCCAGCAGTGTCCCCGGGACACTAACCGGGGAGCTGTTTTTT

clone size: .
J gene: TRBJ2-7
D gene: .
V gene: TRBV4-1
CDR3 protein: CASSQEPGYEQYF
CDR3 DNA: TGCGCCAGCAGCCAAGAACCAGGGTACGAGCAGTACTTC

clone size: .
J gene: TRBJ1-2
D gene: .
V gene: TRBV2
CDR3 protein: CASRSGLSQSYTF
CDR3 DNA: TGTGCCAGCAGATCGGGACTCTCCCAGAGCTACACCTTC

clone size: .
J gene: TRBJ2-5
D gene: .
V gene: TRBV7-3
CDR3 protein: CASSLLPSDQETQYF
CDR3 DNA: TGTGCCAGCAGCTTACTGCCCAGCGACCAAGAGACCCAGTACTTC

clone size: .
J gene: TRBJ1-5
D gene: TRBD1
V gene: TRBV2
CDR3 protein: CASSLDRTGQPQHF
CDR3 DNA: TGTGCCAGCAGTCTGGACAGGACGGGACAGCCCCAGCATTTT

clone size: .
J gene: TRBJ1-4
D gene: TRBD1
V gene: TRBV30
CDR3 protein: CAWSRTGAIVATNEKLFF
CDR3 DNA: TGTGCCTGGAGTCGGACAGGGGCGATTGTTGCAACTAATGAAAAACTGTTTTTT

clone size: .
J gene: TRBJ2-5
D gene: .
V gene: TRBV5-1
CDR3 protein: CASSLEGSPQETQYF
CDR3 DNA: TGCGCCAGCAGCTTGGAGGGGTCACCCCAAGAGACCCAGTACTTC

clone size: .
J gene: TRBJ2-1
D gene: .
V gene: TRBV5-4
CDR3 protein: CASSPPTEAEQFF
CDR3 DNA: TGTGCCAGCAGCCCGCCGACAGAGGCTGAGCAGTTCTTC

clone size: .
J gene: TRBJ2-7
D gene: TRBD1
V gene: TRBV4-1
CDR3 protein: CASTRTGGNEQYF
CDR3 DNA: TGCGCCAGCACTAGGACAGGGGGTAACGAGCAGTACTTC

clone size: .
J gene: TRBJ2-2
D gene: .
V gene: TRBV28
CDR3 protein: CASSLYAAGELFF
CDR3 DNA: TGTGCCAGCAGTTTGTATGCGGCCGGGGAGCTGTTTTTT